Listed below are T cell receptor beta chains from one sample, sequenced in a study of blood T cell repertoires in COVID-19. Profiled with immunoSEQ multiplex PCR; TCRdb holds only in-frame clones, not every one. The table has some 240,000 clones, about 90% seen once; the top ten hold 2.5% to 4%. The sequenced sample consisted of PBMCs or T cells enriched from blood (not recorded which). These receptors were obtained from a woman between 40 and 55 years old who had been exposed to COVID-19. Both conserved end residues are trimmed from each CDR3. Fields, in order: V gene, clone size, J gene, D gene, CDR3 protein. D genes are given only for firm matches. Clone size is shown for a subset of rows, as once, few, many or a class of expanded clone.

v_gene: TRBV6-1; abundance: .; j_gene: TRBJ1-2; d_gene: .; CDR3aa: ASSATIVGGNYGYT
v_gene: TRBV7-8; abundance: .; j_gene: TRBJ1-5; d_gene: .; CDR3aa: ASSLVASNQPQH
v_gene: TRBV10-3; abundance: .; j_gene: TRBJ1-2; d_gene: .; CDR3aa: AISDGKGDYGYT
v_gene: TRBV5-3; abundance: once; j_gene: TRBJ1-1; d_gene: TRBD1; CDR3aa: ARSLAGQGRNTEAF
v_gene: TRBV7-9; abundance: .; j_gene: TRBJ1-2; d_gene: .; CDR3aa: ASTYSSGMGVGYT
v_gene: TRBV7-9; abundance: .; j_gene: TRBJ2-5; d_gene: .; CDR3aa: ASSEPGQQETQY
v_gene: TRBV28; abundance: .; j_gene: TRBJ1-1; d_gene: .; CDR3aa: ASSLGGGTEAF
v_gene: TRBV11-2; abundance: .; j_gene: TRBJ2-1; d_gene: .; CDR3aa: ASSLSGYWTYNEQF
v_gene: TRBV18; abundance: .; j_gene: TRBJ1-4; d_gene: .; CDR3aa: ASSVWSGEEKLF
v_gene: TRBV5-8; abundance: .; j_gene: TRBJ1-5; d_gene: TRBD1; CDR3aa: ASSSAGGAGQPQH
v_gene: TRBV2; abundance: .; j_gene: TRBJ1-5; d_gene: TRBD1; CDR3aa: ASSALRTGGNNQPQH
v_gene: TRBV7-2; abundance: once; j_gene: TRBJ1-2; d_gene: .; CDR3aa: ASSLGGNYGYT
v_gene: TRBV7-9; abundance: .; j_gene: TRBJ1-2; d_gene: .; CDR3aa: ASSSNSGRDSYGYT
v_gene: TRBV6-4; abundance: .; j_gene: TRBJ2-4; d_gene: TRBD2; CDR3aa: ASSRSSGENIQY
v_gene: TRBV7-3; abundance: .; j_gene: TRBJ2-1; d_gene: .; CDR3aa: ASSSLYEQF
v_gene: TRBV7-6; abundance: .; j_gene: TRBJ2-5; d_gene: TRBD2; CDR3aa: ASSFGAGGDGRETQY
v_gene: TRBV7-2; abundance: .; j_gene: TRBJ1-6; d_gene: .; CDR3aa: ASSLEGGRNSPLH
v_gene: TRBV18; abundance: .; j_gene: TRBJ1-2; d_gene: TRBD1; CDR3aa: ASSPPGGYGYT
v_gene: TRBV15; abundance: .; j_gene: TRBJ1-4; d_gene: TRBD1; CDR3aa: ATSREQGAVEKLF
v_gene: TRBV6-5; abundance: .; j_gene: TRBJ1-6; d_gene: .; CDR3aa: ASSNLDRSNSPLH
v_gene: TRBV5-8; abundance: .; j_gene: TRBJ1-2; d_gene: TRBD1; CDR3aa: ASRTGTGWGYT
v_gene: TRBV12-3/TRBV12-4; abundance: once; j_gene: TRBJ2-1; d_gene: TRBD1; CDR3aa: ASRGQVHEQF
v_gene: TRBV7-9; abundance: .; j_gene: TRBJ2-3; d_gene: TRBD1; CDR3aa: ASSFSGTGLITDTQY
v_gene: TRBV7-9; abundance: .; j_gene: TRBJ1-2; d_gene: .; CDR3aa: ASSGNGILDGYT
v_gene: TRBV27; abundance: .; j_gene: TRBJ1-5; d_gene: TRBD1; CDR3aa: ASSPSTGPLEWPQH